This T cell receptor beta chain was recorded in a study of CD8+ T cells in alopecia areata. Looking at the study overall: Severity was scored as percentage of affected scalp area in treated patients.

Reverse transcribed after extraction, RNA yielded cDNA as the sequencing template. The protocol was immunoSEQ multiplex PCR, while the TCRdb copy is restricted to in-frame clones and leaves out a portion. Here the sample spans around 150,000 clones, less than 70% being singletons. The CDR3 sequence is 14 residues long. CDR1 and CDR2 from the germline V gene are SEHNR and FQNEAQ (reference sequence). Trimming at V came to 0 bases and at J to 11 bases, leaving 3 bases not matched to a gene. Treatment reported: oral pan-JAK inhibitor, 5-10 mg twice daily. Specimens obtained from alopecia areata patients comprised lesional scalp punch biopsies and peripheral blood.

This sample comprised CD4+ T cells sorted from blood, obtained at week 4, from a patient treated with tofacitinib. The sequence derives from a human donor with alopecia areata. The V and J genes are TRBV7-9 and TRBJ2-7; TRBD2 agrees at 14 bases. The CDR3 region has the DNA TGTGCCAGCAGCTTAGCCGGGACTAGCGGGGGAAAGTACTTC. It specifies CASSLAGTSGGKYF.